The clone carrying this TCR beta chain was seen once. What it binds is not known. The CDR3 loop spans 21 amino acids. Germline V gene sequence: CDR1 LGHNA, CDR2 YNFKEQ. V dropped 0 bases and J dropped 1 base, with 26 bases sitting between them. Here immunoSEQ multiplex PCR was the method, and the copy in TCRdb shows in-frame clones only, minus some. The repertoire has about 250,000 clones, about 88% of them found once; the top ten carry more than 10%. This entry is derived from a study of cytomegalovirus exposure and HLA in healthy donors. Study-wide context: The roughly 130 validation repertoires used the same platform as the roughly 610 first-cohort repertoires, a later analysis reported.

Study results and limitations: A few chains tied to CMV proved CMV antigen-specific in vitro. A list of more than 150 TCR beta chains associated with cytomegalovirus was given. Many donors shared some public TCRs, even though most TCR sequences were rare.

The chain joins TRBV4-2 to TRBJ2-3; tentatively, D is TRBD1 (10 bases). This TCR derives from a man aged 18 to 30 in good health and CMV-seropositive. The sequenced sample was PBMCs. The CDR3 sequence is CASSQDLDRGRRTSGTDTQYF. The CDR3 DNA follows: TGTGCCAGCAGCCAAGATCTAGACAGGGGGCGACGGACTAGCGGCACAGATACGCAGTATTTT.